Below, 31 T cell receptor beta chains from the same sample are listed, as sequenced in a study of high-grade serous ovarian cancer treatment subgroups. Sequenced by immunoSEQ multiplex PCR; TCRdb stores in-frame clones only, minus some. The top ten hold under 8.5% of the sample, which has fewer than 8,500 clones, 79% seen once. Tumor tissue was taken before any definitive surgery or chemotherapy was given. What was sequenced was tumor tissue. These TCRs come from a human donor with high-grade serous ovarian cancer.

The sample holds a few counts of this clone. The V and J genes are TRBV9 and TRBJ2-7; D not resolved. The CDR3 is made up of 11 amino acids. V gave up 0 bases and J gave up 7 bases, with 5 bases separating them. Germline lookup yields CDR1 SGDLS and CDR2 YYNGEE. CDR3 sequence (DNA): TGTGCCAGCAGCGTAGGGCAGGAGCAGTACTTC. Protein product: CASSVGQEQYF.

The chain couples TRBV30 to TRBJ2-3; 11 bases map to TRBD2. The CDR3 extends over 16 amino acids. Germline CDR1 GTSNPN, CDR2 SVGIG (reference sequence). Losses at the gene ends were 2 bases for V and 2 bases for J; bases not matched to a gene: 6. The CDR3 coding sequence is TGTGCCTGGAGTCCCCCGGGACTAGCGGCCACAGATACGCAGTATTTT. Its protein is CAWSPPGLAATDTQYF.

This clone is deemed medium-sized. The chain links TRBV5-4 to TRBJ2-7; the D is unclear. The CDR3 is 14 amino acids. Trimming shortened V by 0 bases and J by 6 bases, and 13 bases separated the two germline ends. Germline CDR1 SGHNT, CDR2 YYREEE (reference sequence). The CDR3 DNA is TGTGCCAGCAGCTTGGGAGGACCCCTTCCCGAGCAGTACTTC. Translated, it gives CASSLGGPLPEQYF. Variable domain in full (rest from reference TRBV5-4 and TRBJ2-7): ETGVTQSPTHLIKTRGQQVTLRCSSQSGHNTVSWYQQALGQGPQFIFQYYREEENGRGNFPPRFSGLQFPNYSSELNVNALELDDSALYLCASSLGGPLPEQYFGPGTRLTVT.

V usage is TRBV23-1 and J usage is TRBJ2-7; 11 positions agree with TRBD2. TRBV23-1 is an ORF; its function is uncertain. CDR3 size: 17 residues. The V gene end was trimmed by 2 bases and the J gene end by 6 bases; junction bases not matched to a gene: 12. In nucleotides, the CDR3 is TGCGCCAGCAGTCAACCTCCCCTACTAGCGGGAGTACCCGAGCAGTACTTC. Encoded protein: CASSQPPLLAGVPEQYF.

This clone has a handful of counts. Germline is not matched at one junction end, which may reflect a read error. CDR3 loop: CASSTGTEETQYF. CDR3 nucleotide sequence: TGTGCTAGCAGCACTGGGACGGAAGAGACCCAGTACTTC. This chain connects TRBV7-7 to TRBJ2-5; possibly TRBD1 or TRBD2 for D (5 bases each). Germline V CDR1 and CDR2: SSHAT, FNYEAQ (reference sequence). This CDR3 comprises 13 residues.

CDR3 sequence (DNA): TGTGCCAGCAGCTCTACAGCGGGAGTGGGCACAGATACGCAGTATTTT. Translation gives CASSSTAGVGTDTQYF. The gene calls are TRBV7-8 and TRBJ2-3; 8 bases are a match to TRBD2. The CDR3 has 16 amino acids. The junction had 7 bases not matched to a gene; V was cut back by 4 bases and J by 1 base. Per germline, CDR1 SGHVS and CDR2 FQNEAQ.

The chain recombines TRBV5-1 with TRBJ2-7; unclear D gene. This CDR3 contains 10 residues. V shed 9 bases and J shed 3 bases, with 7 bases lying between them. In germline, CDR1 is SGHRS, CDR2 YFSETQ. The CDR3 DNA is TGCGCCACCTCGTACTACGAGCAGTACTTC. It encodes CATSYYEQYF.

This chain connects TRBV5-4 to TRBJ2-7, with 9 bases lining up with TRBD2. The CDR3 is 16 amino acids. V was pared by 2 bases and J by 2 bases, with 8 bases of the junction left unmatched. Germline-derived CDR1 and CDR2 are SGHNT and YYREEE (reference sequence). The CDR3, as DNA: TGTGCCAGCAGCTTCTCTCTTGGCGGGAGGGCCTACGAGCAGTACTTC. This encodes CASSFSLGGRAYEQYF. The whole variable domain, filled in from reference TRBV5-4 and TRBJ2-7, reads ETGVTQSPTHLIKTRGQQVTLRCSSQSGHNTVSWYQQALGQGPQFIFQYYREEENGRGNFPPRFSGLQFPNYSSELNVNALELDDSALYLCASSFSLGGRAYEQYFGPGTRLTVT.

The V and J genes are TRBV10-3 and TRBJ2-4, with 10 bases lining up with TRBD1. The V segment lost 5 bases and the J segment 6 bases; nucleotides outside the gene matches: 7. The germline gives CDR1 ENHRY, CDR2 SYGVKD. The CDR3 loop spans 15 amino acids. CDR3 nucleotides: TGTGCCATCAGTCCCGGGACAGGGGTCGGAAACATTCAGTACTTC. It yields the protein CAISPGTGVGNIQYF.

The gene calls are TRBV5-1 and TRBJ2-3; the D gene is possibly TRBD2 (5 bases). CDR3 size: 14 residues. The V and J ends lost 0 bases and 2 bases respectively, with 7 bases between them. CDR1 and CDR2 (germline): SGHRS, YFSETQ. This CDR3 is CASSLGAATDTQYF. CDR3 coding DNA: TGCGCCAGCAGCTTGGGAGCGGCCACAGATACGCAGTATTTT.

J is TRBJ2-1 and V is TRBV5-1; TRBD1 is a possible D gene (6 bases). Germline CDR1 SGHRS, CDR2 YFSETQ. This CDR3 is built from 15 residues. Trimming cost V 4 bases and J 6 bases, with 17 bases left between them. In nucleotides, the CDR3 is TGCGCCAGCAGCCCCATCCCAGGACAGTTCAATGAGCAGTTCTTC. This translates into CASSPIPGQFNEQFF.

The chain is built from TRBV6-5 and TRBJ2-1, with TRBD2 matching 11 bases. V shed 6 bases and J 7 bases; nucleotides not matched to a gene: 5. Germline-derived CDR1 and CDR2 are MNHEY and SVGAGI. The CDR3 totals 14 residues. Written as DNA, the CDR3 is TGTGCCAGCAGACTAGCGGGAGTTCGGAATGAGCAGTTCTTC. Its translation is CASRLAGVRNEQFF.

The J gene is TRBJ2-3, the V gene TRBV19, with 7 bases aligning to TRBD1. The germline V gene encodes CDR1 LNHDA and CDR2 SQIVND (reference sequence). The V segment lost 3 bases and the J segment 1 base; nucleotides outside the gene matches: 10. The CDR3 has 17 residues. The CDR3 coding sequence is TGTGCCAGTAGTATGAGGGCAGACAGGGCGCGCACAGATACGCAGTATTTT. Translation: CASSMRADRARTDTQYF.

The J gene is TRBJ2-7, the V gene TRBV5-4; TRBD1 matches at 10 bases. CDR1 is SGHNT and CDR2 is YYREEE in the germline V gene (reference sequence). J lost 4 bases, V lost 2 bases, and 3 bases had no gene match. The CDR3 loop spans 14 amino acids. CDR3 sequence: CASSFGTGVYEQYF. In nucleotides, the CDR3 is TGTGCCAGCAGCTTCGGGACAGGGGTTTACGAGCAGTACTTC.

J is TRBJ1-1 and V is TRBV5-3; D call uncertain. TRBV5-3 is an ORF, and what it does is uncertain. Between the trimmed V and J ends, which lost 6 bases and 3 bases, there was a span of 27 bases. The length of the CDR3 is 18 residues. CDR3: CARNQLGGYRQPHTEAFF. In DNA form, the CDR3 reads TGTGCCAGAAACCAATTGGGAGGGTACAGACAACCTCACACTGAAGCTTTCTTT.

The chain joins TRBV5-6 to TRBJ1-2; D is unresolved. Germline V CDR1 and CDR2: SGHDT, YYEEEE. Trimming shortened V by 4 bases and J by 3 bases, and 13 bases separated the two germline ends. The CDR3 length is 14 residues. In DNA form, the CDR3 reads TGTGCCAGCAGCCCCAAGCTGGAAGACTATGGCTACACCTTC. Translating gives CASSPKLEDYGYTF.

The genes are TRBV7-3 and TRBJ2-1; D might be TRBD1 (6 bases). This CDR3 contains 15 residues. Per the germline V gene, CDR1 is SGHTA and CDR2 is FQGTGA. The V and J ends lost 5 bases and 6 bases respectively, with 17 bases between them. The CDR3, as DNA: TGTGCCAGCAGCCCCAGGGGTGTGGGATCCAATGAGCAGTTCTTC. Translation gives CASSPRGVGSNEQFF.

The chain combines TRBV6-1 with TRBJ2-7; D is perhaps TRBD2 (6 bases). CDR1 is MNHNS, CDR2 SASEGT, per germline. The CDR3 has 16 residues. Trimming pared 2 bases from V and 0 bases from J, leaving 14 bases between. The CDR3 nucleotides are TGTGCCAGCAGTGAACGGGGGTCCCCGTTCTCCTACGAGCAGTACTTC. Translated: CASSERGSPFSYEQYF.

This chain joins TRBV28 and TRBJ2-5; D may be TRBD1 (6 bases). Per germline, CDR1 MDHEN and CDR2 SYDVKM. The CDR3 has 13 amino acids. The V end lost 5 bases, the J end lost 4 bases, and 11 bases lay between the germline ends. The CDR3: CASSPQGSETQYF. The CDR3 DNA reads TGTGCCAGCAGTCCCCAGGGGTCAGAGACCCAGTACTTC.

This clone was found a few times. In DNA form, the CDR3 reads TGTGCCAGCACCCTTCTCGGGGGGGCCAACGAGCAGTACTTC. This encodes CASTLLGGANEQYF. This sequence joins TRBV11-2 and TRBJ2-7; TRBD2 agrees at 8 bases. Germline V CDR1 and CDR2: SGHAT, FQNNGV. With V trimmed by 7 bases and J by 5 bases, 10 bases remained unmatched. The CDR3 runs 14 residues.

The CDR3: CASSSGQGDEKLFF. The CDR3 bases are TGTGCCAGCAGCTCGGGACAGGGGGATGAAAAACTGTTTTTT. The V and J genes are TRBV7-2 and TRBJ1-4; 11 bases agree with TRBD1. V lost 4 bases, J lost 6 bases, and 1 base stayed unmatched. The CDR3 extends over 14 amino acids. In germline, CDR1 is SGHTA, CDR2 FQGNSA. The variable domain in full, with the rest retrieved from reference TRBV7-2 and TRBJ1-4, is GAGVSQSPSNKVTEKGKDVELRCDPISGHTALYWYRQSLGQGLEFLIYFQGNSAPDKSGLPSDRFSAERTGGSVSTLTIQRTQQEDSAVYLCASSSGQGDEKLFFGSGTQLSVL.

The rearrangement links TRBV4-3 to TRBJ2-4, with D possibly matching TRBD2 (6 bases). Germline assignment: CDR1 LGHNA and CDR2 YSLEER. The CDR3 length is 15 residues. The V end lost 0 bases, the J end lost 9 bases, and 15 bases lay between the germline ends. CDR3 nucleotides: TGCGCCAGCAGCCAAGATCGCGGGACGTTGACCATTCAGTACTTC. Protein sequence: CASSQDRGTLTIQYF.

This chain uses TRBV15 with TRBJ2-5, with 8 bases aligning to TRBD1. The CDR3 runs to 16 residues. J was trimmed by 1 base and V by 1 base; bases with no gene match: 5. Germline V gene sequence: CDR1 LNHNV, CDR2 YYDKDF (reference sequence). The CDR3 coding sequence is TGTGCCACCAGCAGAGGGACAGGGAGTGTCCAAGAGACCCAGTACTTC. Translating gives CATSRGTGSVQETQYF.

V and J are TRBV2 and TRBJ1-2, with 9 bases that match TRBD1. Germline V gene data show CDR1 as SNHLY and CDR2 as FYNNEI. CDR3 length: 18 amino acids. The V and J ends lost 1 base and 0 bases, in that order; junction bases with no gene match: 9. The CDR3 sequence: CASSEEGDRDSPNYGYTF. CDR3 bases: TGTGCCAGCAGTGAAGAGGGGGACAGGGATAGCCCTAACTATGGCTACACCTTC.

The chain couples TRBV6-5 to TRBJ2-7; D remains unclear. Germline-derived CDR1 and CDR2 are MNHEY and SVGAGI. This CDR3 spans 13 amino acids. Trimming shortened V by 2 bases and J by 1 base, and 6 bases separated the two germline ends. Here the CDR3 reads CASSYRDSYEQYF. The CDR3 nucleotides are TGTGCCAGCAGTTACCGAGATTCCTACGAGCAGTACTTC.

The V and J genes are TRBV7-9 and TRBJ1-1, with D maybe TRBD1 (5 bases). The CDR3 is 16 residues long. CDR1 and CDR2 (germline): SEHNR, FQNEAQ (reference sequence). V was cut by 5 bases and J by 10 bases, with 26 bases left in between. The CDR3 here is CASSRWGEVQNLIAFF. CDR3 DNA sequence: TGTGCCAGCAGCCGCTGGGGGGAGGTCCAGAACCTGATAGCTTTCTTT.

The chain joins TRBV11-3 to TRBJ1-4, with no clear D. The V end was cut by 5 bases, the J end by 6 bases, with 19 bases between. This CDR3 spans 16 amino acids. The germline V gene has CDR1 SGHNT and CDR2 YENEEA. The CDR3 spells CASSDRTGQVYEKLFF. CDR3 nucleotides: TGTGCCAGCAGCGACCGAACCGGGCAGGTTTATGAAAAACTGTTTTTT.

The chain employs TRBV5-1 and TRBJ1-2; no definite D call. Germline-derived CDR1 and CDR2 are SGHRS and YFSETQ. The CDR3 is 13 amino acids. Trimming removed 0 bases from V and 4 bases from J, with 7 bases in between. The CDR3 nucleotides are TGCGCCAGCAGCTTGGGGCAGCTCTATGGCTACACCTTC. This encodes CASSLGQLYGYTF.

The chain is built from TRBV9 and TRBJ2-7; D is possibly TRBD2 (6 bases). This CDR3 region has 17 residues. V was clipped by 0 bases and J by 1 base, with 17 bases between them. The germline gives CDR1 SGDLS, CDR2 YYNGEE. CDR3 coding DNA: TGTGCCAGCAGCGTAGGGGATGGGGGACTCGGTTCCTACGAGCAGTACTTC. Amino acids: CASSVGDGGLGSYEQYF.

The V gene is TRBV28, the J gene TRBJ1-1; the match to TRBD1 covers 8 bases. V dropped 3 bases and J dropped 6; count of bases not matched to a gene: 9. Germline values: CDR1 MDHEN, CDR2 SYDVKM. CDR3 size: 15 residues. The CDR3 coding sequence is TGTGCCAGCAGTTTTAATCCAGGGGGCTCCCCTGAAGCTTTCTTT. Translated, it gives CASSFNPGGSPEAFF. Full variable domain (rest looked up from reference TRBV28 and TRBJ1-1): DVKVTQSSRYLVKRTGEKVFLECVQDMDHENMFWYRQDPGLGLRLIYFSYDVKMKEKGDIPEGYSVSREKKERFSLILESASTNQTSMYLCASSFNPGGSPEAFFGQGTRLTVV.

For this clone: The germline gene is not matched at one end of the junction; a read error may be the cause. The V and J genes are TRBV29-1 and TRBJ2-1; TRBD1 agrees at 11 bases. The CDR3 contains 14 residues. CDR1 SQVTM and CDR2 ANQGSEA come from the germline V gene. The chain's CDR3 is CSAEGQGAWNEQFF. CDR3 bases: TGCAGCGCTGAAGGACAGGGGGCGTGGAATGAGCAGTTCTTC.